This passage covers 13 T cell receptor beta chains from one sample sequenced in a study of T-cell reconstitution after alpha-beta-depleted transplantation in children. The authors prepared the TCRbeta library with unique molecular identifiers. MiXCR, run by TCRdb on the PCR reads, gives a single entry per CDR3 protein. The table has approximately 190,000 distinct CDR3 sequences, roughly 6.3% seen once; the top ten hold 4.5% to 5.5%. The input for sequencing was PBMCs, taken before TCRalphabeta/CD19-depleted stem cell transplant. All receptors derive from a girl under three years old with combined immunodeficiency, due to receive a stem cell transplant.

This clonotype was detected ten times or more. The rearrangement joins TRBV20-1 to TRBJ2-5; 8 bases fit TRBD2. The CDR3 runs to 12 residues. CDR1 and CDR2 (germline): DFQATT, SNEGSKA (reference sequence). V lost 8 bases, J lost 5 bases, and 7 bases stayed unmatched. This CDR3 reads CSNLAGRETQYF. CDR3 in DNA: TGCAGTAACTTAGCGGGACGGGAGACCCAGTACTTC.

This clonotype appeared many times. V and J are TRBV20-1 and TRBJ2-1; TRBD2 might be the D (5 bases). From germline, CDR1 is DFQATT and CDR2 SNEGSKA (reference sequence). Trimming left V 0 bases short and J 2 bases short, with 11 bases between. CDR3 length: 15 residues. The CDR3 DNA sequence: TGCAGTGCTAGAGATCCCGGAGGAACCTACAATGAGCAGTTCTTC. It specifies CSARDPGGTYNEQFF.

This clonotype was recorded many times. The V and J genes are TRBV7-9 and TRBJ2-7; the D gene is possibly TRBD1 (6 bases). Germline assignment: CDR1 SEHNR and CDR2 FQNEAQ (reference sequence). Trimming took 1 base from V and 3 from J, leaving 13 bases between them. The CDR3 has 15 residues. The CDR3 protein is CASSLDQGNGYEQYF. The CDR3 nucleotides are TGTGCCAGCAGCTTAGACCAGGGGAATGGCTACGAGCAGTACTTC.

This clonotype was detected ten times or more. This chain uses TRBV29-1 with TRBJ1-1; TRBD1 is a possible D gene (5 bases). CDR1 and CDR2 (germline): SQVTM, ANQGSEA. Trimming left V 2 bases short and J 4 bases short, with 14 bases between. The CDR3 contains 14 residues. CDR3 amino acids: CSVEHKGVVTEAFF. The CDR3 DNA reads TGCAGCGTTGAACACAAAGGGGTCGTCACTGAAGCTTTCTTT.

This clonotype was detected ten times or more. The chain has TRBV24-1 and TRBJ2-6; weak D call: TRBD1 (6 bases). The CDR3 sequence is 17 residues long. V was clipped by 9 bases and J by 0 bases, with 17 bases between them. Germline lookup yields CDR1 KGHDR and CDR2 SFDVKD. CDR3 residues: CATSGAEGTSGANVLTF. CDR3 sequence (DNA): TGTGCCACCTCAGGGGCAGAGGGGACCTCTGGGGCCAACGTCCTGACTTTC.

This clonotype was seen repeatedly, ten times or more. V usage is TRBV4-1 and J usage is TRBJ1-2; D ambiguous. CDR1 is MGHRA, CDR2 YSYEKL, per germline. Trimming cost V 2 bases and J 8 bases, with 9 bases left between them. This CDR3 is built from 12 residues. This CDR3 reads CASSQHLGGYTF. The CDR3 DNA sequence: TGCGCCAGCAGCCAACACCTCGGCGGCTACACCTTC.

This clonotype was seen many times. The chain recombines TRBV28 with TRBJ2-1; D is perhaps TRBD1 (5 bases). Germline V CDR1 and CDR2: MDHEN, SYDVKM. Trimming cost V 5 bases and J 12 bases, with 11 bases left between them. There are 11 residues in the CDR3. Here the CDR3 reads CASSRGMRQFF. In DNA, the CDR3 is TGTGCCAGCAGTAGGGGCATGCGGCAGTTCTTC.

This clonotype was recorded at least ten times. V and J are TRBV7-8 and TRBJ1-3; 8 bases are shared with TRBD1. The CDR3 is 15 residues long. Germline trimming cut 6 bases from V and 1 base from J; bases unmatched to any gene: 5. Germline V lookup: CDR1 SGHVS, CDR2 FQNEAQ. In nucleotides, the CDR3 is TGTGCCAGCAGTGCGACAGGGGTTTCTGGAAACACCATATATTTT. Translating it yields CASSATGVSGNTIYF.

The table lists this clonotype with many counts. The CDR3 nucleotides are TGTGCCAGCATATTAGCGGGAGGGCCATATCAAGATACGCAGTATTTT. Amino acids: CASILAGGPYQDTQYF. The chain carries TRBV6-1 and TRBJ2-3; TRBD2 agrees at 11 bases. The CDR3 is made up of 16 amino acids. The trim removed 7 bases at V and 5 bases at J, leaving 11 bases unmatched. Germline lookup yields CDR1 MNHNS and CDR2 SASEGT.

In this sample, this clonotype turned up many times. The CDR3 DNA is TGTGCCGGGGGGGGCGTTCGGGGACCTTACAATGAGCAGTTCTTC. Translated, it gives CAGGGVRGPYNEQFF. The rearrangement joins TRBV27 to TRBJ2-1, with a tentative D call TRBD2 (7 bases). Trimming pared 11 bases from V and 4 bases from J, leaving 21 bases between. Per germline, CDR1 MNHEY and CDR2 SMNVEV (reference sequence). The CDR3 contains 15 residues.

The chain has TRBV25-1 and TRBJ2-2; TRBD2 might be the D (5 bases). This CDR3 is built from 14 residues. V dropped 4 bases and J dropped 5 bases, with 11 bases sitting between them. Germline assignment: CDR1 MGHDK and CDR2 SYGVNS. The CDR3 spells CASSVPGGTGELFF. In DNA, the CDR3 is TGTGCCAGCAGTGTTCCGGGCGGGACCGGGGAGCTGTTTTTT. The full variable domain, in which reference TRBV25-1 and TRBJ2-2 provide the parts outside the CDR3, is EADIYQTPRYLVIGTGKKITLECSQTMGHDKMYWYQQDPGMELHLIHYSYGVNSTEKGDLSSESTVSRIRTEHFPLTLESARPSHTSQYLCASSVPGGTGELFFGEGSRLTVL.

The V and J genes are TRBV7-9 and TRBJ1-1; no firm D call. CDR1 is SEHNR, CDR2 FQNEAQ, per germline (reference sequence). V shed 1 base and J shed 1 base, with 10 bases lying between them. This CDR3 is 15 amino acids long. The DNA for the CDR3 is TGTGCCAGCAGCTTAGGGGCCATACCGAACACTGAAGCTTTCTTT. It codes for CASSLGAIPNTEAFF.

This clonotype has at least ten counts. CDR3 coding DNA: TGCGCCAGCAGCCAGACGAAGACAGGGGGCGTAGCGGGAGGTTTCTACGAGCAGTACTTC. Translation: CASSQTKTGGVAGGFYEQYF. This chain links TRBV4-3 with TRBJ2-7; tentatively, D is TRBD1 or TRBD2 (10 bases each). The CDR3 has 20 residues. Germline lookup yields CDR1 LGHNA and CDR2 YSLEER. The V end lost 3 bases, the J end lost 3 bases, and 30 bases lay between the germline ends.